This entry lists 22 T cell receptor beta chains sequenced from one sample in a study of breast tumors, draining lymph nodes, adjacent tissues. TCRdb itself ran the multiplex PCR reads through MiXCR, one entry per CDR3 protein. In the table there are about 130,000 distinct CDR3 sequences, 21% of which are singletons. Axillary draining lymph nodes of breast cancer patients supplied the node samples. Sequencing was done on a sample of axillary lymph node tissue. The receptors were gathered from a female donor with breast cancer. Some clones in this sample may be carry-over from other donors' samples.

In this sample, this clonotype turned up many times. The J gene is TRBJ2-1, the V gene TRBV4-2; 8 nucleotides agree with TRBD1. Germline CDR1 LGHNA, CDR2 YNFKEQ. There are 17 residues in the CDR3. The V and J ends lost 3 bases and 0 bases, in that order; junction bases with no gene match: 7. The CDR3 bases are TGTGCCAGCAGCCAGAATACAGGGGGTTACTCCTACAATGAGCAGTTCTTC. Its protein is CASSQNTGGYSYNEQFF.

V and J are TRBV10-3 and TRBJ2-7, with TRBD2 matching 11 bases. CDR1 and CDR2 (germline): ENHRY, SYGVKD. The CDR3 length is 15 residues. J was trimmed by 4 bases and V by 6 bases; bases with no gene match: 8. CDR3 residues: CAIRNGTSGGYEQYF. The CDR3, as DNA: TGTGCCATCAGGAACGGGACTAGCGGTGGTTACGAGCAGTACTTC.

As for this clonotype: This clone may be a read error of a much larger clone one base away. The V gene is TRBV9, the J gene TRBJ1-2; D call uncertain. Per germline, CDR1 SGDLS and CDR2 YYNGEE. Trimming pared 4 bases from V and 1 base from J, leaving 14 bases between. This CDR3 spans 15 amino acids. This CDR3 reads CASSIDLTYNYGYTF. CDR3 DNA: TGTGCCAGCAGCATAGACCTTACTTATAACTATGGCTACACCTTC.

As concerns this clonotype: This may come from a read error, since a much larger clone is one base off. The rearrangement links TRBV27 to TRBJ2-7; 8 bases map to TRBD1. There are 14 residues in the CDR3. In germline, CDR1 is MNHEY, CDR2 SMNVEV (reference sequence). The CDR3 coding sequence is TGTGCCAGCCGCAAGGCAGGGGGCTTCTACGAGCAGCACTTC. Protein: CASRKAGGFYEQHF.

This clonotype was picked up many times. This chain uses TRBV2 with TRBJ1-2, with D uncertain. This CDR3 has 15 amino acids. V lost 3 bases and J 8 bases, leaving 19 bases between the germline ends. CDR1 SNHLY and CDR2 FYNNEI come from the germline V gene. The CDR3 protein is CASSEALPESRGYTF. As DNA, the CDR3 is TGTGCCAGCAGTGAGGCACTCCCTGAGTCAAGAGGCTACACCTTC.

The sample holds many counts of this clonotype. Written as DNA, the CDR3 is TGTGCCAGCAGTGAACGAGGCGGGGGGACTAGCACAGATACGCAGTATTTT. Translated: CASSERGGGTSTDTQYF. The genes are TRBV2 and TRBJ2-3; TRBD2 aligns across 8 bases. CDR1 and CDR2 (germline): SNHLY, FYNNEI. The CDR3 extends over 17 amino acids. The V segment lost 2 bases and the J segment 0 bases; nucleotides outside the gene matches: 7.

This clonotype was observed a handful of times. The gene calls are TRBV27 and TRBJ2-5; 9 bases map to TRBD1. Germline CDR1 reads MNHEY; CDR2 reads SMNVEV (reference sequence). J lost 5 bases, V lost 5 bases, and 12 bases had no gene match. The CDR3 sequence is 16 residues long. CDR3 in amino acids: CASSPDRGRVGETQYF. For the CDR3, the DNA is TGTGCCAGCAGTCCCGACAGGGGGAGGGTAGGTGAGACCCAGTACTTC.

This clonotype was seen repeatedly, ten times or more. The J gene is TRBJ2-7, the V gene TRBV9; 14 nucleotides align to TRBD2. The germline gives CDR1 SGDLS, CDR2 YYNGEE. This CDR3 is 18 amino acids long. J gave up 4 bases and V 2 bases, and 11 bases lay outside the gene matches. The CDR3 protein is CASSVGTSGRRERYEQYF. The CDR3 region has the DNA TGTGCCAGCAGCGTCGGGACTAGCGGGAGAAGGGAGCGGTACGAGCAGTACTTC.

At least ten counts were recorded for this clonotype. This chain joins TRBV12-3 or TRBV12-4 and TRBJ2-7; unclear D gene. Trimming shortened V by 6 bases and J by 0 bases, and 12 bases separated the two germline ends. CDR3 size: 14 residues. Written as DNA, the CDR3 is TGTGCCAGCAGAATCCCGGGCGGCTCCTACGAGCAGTACTTC. Translating it yields CASRIPGGSYEQYF.

This chain uses TRBV5-4 with TRBJ2-5; no firm D call. Germline V gives CDR1 SGHNT, CDR2 YYREEE (reference sequence). The length of the CDR3 is 13 residues. Trimming pared 1 base from V and 3 bases from J, leaving 7 bases between. The CDR3 region is CASSLIREETQYF. CDR3 nucleotides: TGTGCCAGCAGCTTGATCCGGGAAGAGACCCAGTACTTC.

In the case of this clonotype: Since a much larger clone is just one base distant, this may be a read error. The J gene is TRBJ2-3, the V gene TRBV6-2 or TRBV6-3, with a possible D match to TRBD2 (5 bases). The CDR3 is made up of 15 amino acids. CDR1 and CDR2 from the germline V gene are MNHEY and SVGEGT. CDR3 region: CANSRALGGTDTQYF. In DNA form, the CDR3 reads TGTGCCAACAGTCGGGCCCTGGGAGGCACAGATACGCAGTATTTT.

As regards this clonotype: A much larger clonotype is one base distant, so this may be a read error. The missing conserved phenylalanine or tryptophan at the end of this CDR3 makes a read error likely. The genes are TRBV9 and TRBJ1-5; D uncertain. Germline values: CDR1 SGDLS, CDR2 YYNGEE. The CDR3 extends over 13 amino acids. The V and J ends lost 0 bases and 5 bases respectively, with 6 bases between them. The CDR3 DNA reads as TGTGCCAGCAGCGTAGAGGAGGATCAGCCCCAGCATTAT. Translated, it gives CASSVEEDQPQHY.

Many counts were recorded for this clonotype. The V gene is TRBV19, the J gene TRBJ2-7; possible D gene TRBD2, 6 bases. Trimming left V 6 bases short and J 3 bases short, with 15 bases between. Germline V CDR1 and CDR2: LNHDA, SQIVND (reference sequence). The CDR3 loop spans 14 amino acids. The CDR3 spells CASRMGDGSYEQYF. The CDR3 DNA follows: TGTGCCAGTAGGATGGGAGACGGGAGCTACGAGCAGTACTTC.

The rearrangement links TRBV20-1 to TRBJ1-6; D is uncertain. This CDR3 contains 15 residues. V lost 3 bases and J 6 bases, leaving 15 bases between the germline ends. Germline loops: CDR1 DFQATT, CDR2 SNEGSKA (reference sequence). The DNA of the CDR3 is TGCAGTGCTAGGGCCCCGTCGGGTCCTAATTCACCCCTCCACTTT. This encodes CSARAPSGPNSPLHF.

This clonotype turned up a few times. This rearrangement joins TRBV18 to TRBJ1-4; a possible D gene is TRBD1 (6 bases). The CDR3 consists of 13 residues. The germline V gene encodes CDR1 KGHSH and CDR2 LQKENI. Trimming pared 8 bases from V and 5 bases from J, leaving 12 bases between. CDR3 in amino acids: CASRQDLNEKLFF. The CDR3 DNA is TGTGCCAGCCGACAGGACCTAAATGAAAAACTGTTTTTT. The whole variable domain, filled in from reference TRBV18 and TRBJ1-4, reads NAGVMQNPRHLVRRRGQEARLRCSPMKGHSHVYWYRQLPEEGLKFMVYLQKENIIDESGMPKERFSAEFPKEGPSILRIQQVVRGDSAAYFCASRQDLNEKLFFGSGTQLSVL.

This clonotype was seen a handful of times. The genes are TRBV20-1 and TRBJ2-4; 7 bases align to TRBD1. After removal of 6 bases from V and 0 bases from J, the junction contained 2 bases not matched to a gene. This CDR3 region has 13 residues. The germline V gene encodes CDR1 DFQATT and CDR2 SNEGSKA (reference sequence). The DNA of the CDR3 is TGCAGTGCAAGGGACAGAGCCAAAAACATTCAGTACTTC. Its translation: CSARDRAKNIQYF.

In this sample, this clonotype turned up many times. The rearrangement uses TRBV24-1 and TRBJ2-1, with D possibly TRBD2 on 5 matching bases. The V gene lost 9 bases and the J gene lost 5 bases, with 13 bases spanning the gap. CDR1 is KGHDR and CDR2 is SFDVKD in the germline V gene. The CDR3 spans 13 residues. The CDR3 reads CATGSDQDNEQFF. CDR3 coding DNA: TGTGCCACCGGGAGCGATCAGGACAATGAGCAGTTCTTC.

This clonotype has a count of ten or more. This sequence joins TRBV12-3 or TRBV12-4 and TRBJ2-3, with TRBD2 matching 7 bases. This CDR3 is built from 16 residues. Trimming at V came to 2 bases and at J to 1 base, leaving 6 bases not matched to a gene. CDR3 region: CASSLLLARGTDTQYF. The CDR3 DNA is TGTGCCAGCAGTTTATTACTAGCGCGGGGCACAGATACGCAGTATTTT.

The chain is built from TRBV27 and TRBJ1-2; D may be TRBD1 (6 bases). Trimming took 1 base from V and 4 from J, leaving 13 bases between them. This CDR3 has 15 residues. Germline CDR1 reads MNHEY; CDR2 reads SMNVEV (reference sequence). CDR3 sequence (DNA): TGTGCCAGCAGTTTATGGGGGGCGAGTGGCTATGGCTACACCTTC. Its translation: CASSLWGASGYGYTF.

This clonotype was seen ten or more times. The chain recombines TRBV10-3 with TRBJ1-2; 8 nucleotides match TRBD1. After removal of 11 bases from V and 7 bases from J, the junction contained 18 bases not matched to a gene. Per the germline V gene, CDR1 is ENHRY and CDR2 is SYGVKD. The CDR3 has 15 amino acids. CDR3 amino acids: CASMSSDRALRGYTF. The CDR3 DNA follows: TGTGCCTCCATGTCGTCGGACAGGGCCCTCCGTGGCTACACCTTC.

About this clonotype: This clone may be a read error of a much larger clone one base away. The chain recombines TRBV6-1 with TRBJ2-5; D is uncertain. Germline CDR1 MNHNS, CDR2 SASEGT. This CDR3 is built from 13 residues. CDR3 DNA sequence: TGTGCCGGCAGTGAAGGTGGGCTGGTGACCCAGTACTTC. It encodes CAGSEGGLVTQYF.

About this clonotype: The missing conserved phenylalanine or tryptophan at the end of this CDR3 makes a read error likely. The rearrangement uses TRBV11-2 and TRBJ2-7; D gene uncertain. The CDR3 runs 11 residues. The V end was cut by 7 bases, the J end by 4 bases, with 8 bases between. Germline lookup yields CDR1 SGHAT and CDR2 FQNNGV. The CDR3 nucleotides are TGTGCCAGCACCGTGGGGTACGAGCAGTACCTC. The encoded protein is CASTVGYEQYL.